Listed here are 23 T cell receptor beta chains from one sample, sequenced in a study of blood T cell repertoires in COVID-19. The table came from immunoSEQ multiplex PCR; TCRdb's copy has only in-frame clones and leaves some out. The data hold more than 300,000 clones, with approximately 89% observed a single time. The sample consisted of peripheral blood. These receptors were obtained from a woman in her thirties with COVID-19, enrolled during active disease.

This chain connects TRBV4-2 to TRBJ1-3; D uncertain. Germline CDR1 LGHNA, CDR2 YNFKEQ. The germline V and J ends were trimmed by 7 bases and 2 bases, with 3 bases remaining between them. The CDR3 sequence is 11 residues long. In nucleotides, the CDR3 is TGTGCCAGCACCACTGGAAACACCATATATTTT. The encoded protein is CASTTGNTIYF.

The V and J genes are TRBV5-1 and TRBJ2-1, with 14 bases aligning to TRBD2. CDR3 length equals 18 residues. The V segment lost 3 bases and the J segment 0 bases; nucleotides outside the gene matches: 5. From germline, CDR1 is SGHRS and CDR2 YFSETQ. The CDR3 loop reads CASSSMTSGGGSYNEQFF. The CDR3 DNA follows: TGCGCCAGCAGCTCCATGACTAGCGGGGGGGGCTCCTACAATGAGCAGTTCTTC.

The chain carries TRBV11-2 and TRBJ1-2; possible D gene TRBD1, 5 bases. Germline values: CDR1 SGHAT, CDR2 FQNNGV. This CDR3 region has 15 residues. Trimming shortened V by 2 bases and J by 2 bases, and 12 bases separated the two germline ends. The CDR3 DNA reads TGTGCCAGCAGCTTAACGGGGGGACTAAACTATGGCTACACCTTC. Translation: CASSLTGGLNYGYTF. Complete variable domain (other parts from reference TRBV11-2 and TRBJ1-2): EAGVAQSPRYKIIEKRQSVAFWCNPISGHATLYWYQQILGQGPKLLIQFQNNGVVDDSQLPKDRFSAERLKGVDSTLKIQPAKLEDSAVYLCASSLTGGLNYGYTFGSGTRLTVV.

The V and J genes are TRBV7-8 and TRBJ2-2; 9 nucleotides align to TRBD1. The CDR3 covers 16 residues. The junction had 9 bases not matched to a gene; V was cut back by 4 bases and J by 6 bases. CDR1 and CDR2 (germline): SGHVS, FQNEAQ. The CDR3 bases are TGTGCCAGCAGCTATTCCCGGGACAGGGAGGCCGGGGAGCTGTTTTTT. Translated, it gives CASSYSRDREAGELFF.

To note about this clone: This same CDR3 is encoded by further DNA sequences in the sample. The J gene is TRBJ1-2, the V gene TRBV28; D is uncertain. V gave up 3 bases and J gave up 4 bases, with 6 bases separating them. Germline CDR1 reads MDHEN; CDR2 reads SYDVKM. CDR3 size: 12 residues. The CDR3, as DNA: TGTGCCAGCAGTTTTCGAGGCTATGGCTACACCTTC. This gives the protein CASSFRGYGYTF.

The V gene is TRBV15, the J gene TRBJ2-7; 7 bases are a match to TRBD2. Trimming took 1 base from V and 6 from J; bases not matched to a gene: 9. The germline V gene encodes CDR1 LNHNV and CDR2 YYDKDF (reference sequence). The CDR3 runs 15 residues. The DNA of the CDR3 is TGTGCCACCAGCAGAGGTAGAAGGGAGGGTAGCGAGCAGTACGTC. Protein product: CATSRGRREGSEQYV.

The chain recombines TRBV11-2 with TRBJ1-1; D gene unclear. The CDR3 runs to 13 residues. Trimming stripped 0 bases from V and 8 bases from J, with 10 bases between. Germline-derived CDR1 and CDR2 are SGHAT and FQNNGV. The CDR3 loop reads CASSLERETEAFF. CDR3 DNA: TGTGCCAGCAGCTTAGAGCGAGAAACCGAAGCTTTCTTT.

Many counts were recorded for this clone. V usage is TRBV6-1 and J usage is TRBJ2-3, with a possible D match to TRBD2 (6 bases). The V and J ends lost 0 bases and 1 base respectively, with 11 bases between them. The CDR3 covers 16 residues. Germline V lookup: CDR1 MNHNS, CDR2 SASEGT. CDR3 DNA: TGTGCCAGCAGTGAAGCGATGGCTAGCGGCACAGATACGCAGTATTTT. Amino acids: CASSEAMASGTDTQYF.

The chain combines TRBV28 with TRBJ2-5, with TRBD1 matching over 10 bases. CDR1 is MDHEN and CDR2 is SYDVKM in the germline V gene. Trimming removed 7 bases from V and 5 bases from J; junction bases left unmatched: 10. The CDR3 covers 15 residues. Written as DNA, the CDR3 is TGTGCCAGCACCACCCCCGACAGGGGGCCGGAGACCCAGTACTTC. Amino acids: CASTTPDRGPETQYF. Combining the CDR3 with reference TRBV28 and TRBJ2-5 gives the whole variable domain DVKVTQSSRYLVKRTGEKVFLECVQDMDHENMFWYRQDPGLGLRLIYFSYDVKMKEKGDIPEGYSVSREKKERFSLILESASTNQTSMYLCASTTPDRGPETQYFGPGTRLLVL.

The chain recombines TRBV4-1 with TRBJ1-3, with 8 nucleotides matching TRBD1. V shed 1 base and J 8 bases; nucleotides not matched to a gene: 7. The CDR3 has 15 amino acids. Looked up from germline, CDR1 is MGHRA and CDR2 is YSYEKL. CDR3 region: CASSQGRGRFDTIYF. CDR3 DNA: TGCGCCAGCAGCCAAGGCAGGGGGCGATTTGACACCATATATTTT.

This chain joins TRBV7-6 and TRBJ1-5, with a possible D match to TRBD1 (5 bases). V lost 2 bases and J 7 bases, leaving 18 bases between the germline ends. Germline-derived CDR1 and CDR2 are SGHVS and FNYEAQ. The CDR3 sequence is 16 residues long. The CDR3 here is CASSLYPGQGRQPQHF. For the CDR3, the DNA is TGTGCCAGCAGCTTATATCCAGGCCAGGGCAGACAGCCCCAGCATTTT.

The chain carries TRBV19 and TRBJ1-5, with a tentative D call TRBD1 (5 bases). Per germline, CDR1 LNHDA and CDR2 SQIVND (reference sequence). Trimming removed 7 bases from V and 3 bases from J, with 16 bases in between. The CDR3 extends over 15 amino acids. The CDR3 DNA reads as TGTGCCAGTATCCAAGTCGGGGGTTCCAATCAGCCCCAGCATTTT. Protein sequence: CASIQVGGSNQPQHF.

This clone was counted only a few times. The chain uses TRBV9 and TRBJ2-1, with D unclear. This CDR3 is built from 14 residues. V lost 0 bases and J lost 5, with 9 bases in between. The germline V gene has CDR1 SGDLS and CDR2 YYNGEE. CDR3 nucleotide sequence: TGTGCCAGCAGCGTAGTTCCAGAAAACAATGAGCAGTTCTTC. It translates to CASSVVPENNEQFF.

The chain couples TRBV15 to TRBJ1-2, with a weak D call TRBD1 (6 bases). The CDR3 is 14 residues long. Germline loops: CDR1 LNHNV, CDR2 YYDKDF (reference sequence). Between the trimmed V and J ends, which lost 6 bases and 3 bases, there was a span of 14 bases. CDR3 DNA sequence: TGTGCCACCAGTCGGGGGGCGGTCGACTATGGCTACACCTTC. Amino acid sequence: CATSRGAVDYGYTF.

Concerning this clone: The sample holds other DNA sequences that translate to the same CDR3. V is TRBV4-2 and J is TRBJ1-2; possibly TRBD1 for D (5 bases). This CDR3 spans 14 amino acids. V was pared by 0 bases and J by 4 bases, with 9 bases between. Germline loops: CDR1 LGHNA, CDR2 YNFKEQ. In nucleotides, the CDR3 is TGTGCCAGCAGCCAAGATCTGGGGGGCTATGGCTACACCTTC. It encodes CASSQDLGGYGYTF.

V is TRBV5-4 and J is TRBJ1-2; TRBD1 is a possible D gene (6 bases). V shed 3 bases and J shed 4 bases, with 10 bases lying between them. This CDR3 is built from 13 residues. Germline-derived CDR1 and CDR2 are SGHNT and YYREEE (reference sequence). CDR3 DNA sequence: TGTGCCAGCAGCTCGGGACAAGCCTATGGCTACACCTTC. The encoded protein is CASSSGQAYGYTF.

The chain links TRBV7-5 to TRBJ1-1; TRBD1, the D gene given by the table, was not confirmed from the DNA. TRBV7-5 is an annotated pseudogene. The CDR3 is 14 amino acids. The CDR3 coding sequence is TGTGTCAGAAGCCCCGACAGGCTACTGGCTGAAGCTTTCTTT. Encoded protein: CVRSPDRLLAEAFF.

The CDR3 sequence: CASSLTTGFGKLFF. In DNA form, the CDR3 reads TGTGCCAGCAGTCTAACCACAGGGTTTGGAAAACTGTTTTTT. This rearrangement joins TRBV27 to TRBJ1-4, with D possibly being TRBD1 (6 bases). Trimming took off 5 bases at V and 10 bases at J, with 17 bases between the two ends. The CDR3 length is 14 residues. Per the germline V gene, CDR1 is MNHEY and CDR2 is SMNVEV (reference sequence). The full variable domain, rest sourced from reference TRBV27 and TRBJ1-4, is EAQVTQNPRYLITVTGKKLTVTCSQNMNHEYMSWYRQDPGLGLRQIYYSMNVEVTDKGDVPEGYKVSRKEKRNFPLILESPSPNQTSLYFCASSLTTGFGKLFFGSGTQLSVL.

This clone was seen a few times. The CDR3 region is CASSLVSGGYTF. As DNA, the CDR3 is TGTGCCAGCAGCTTGGTGTCGGGAGGCTACACCTTC. The genes are TRBV5-4 and TRBJ1-2; D not certain. Looked up from germline, CDR1 is SGHNT and CDR2 is YYREEE (reference sequence). Trimming shortened V by 0 bases and J by 8 bases, and 8 bases separated the two germline ends. The CDR3 loop spans 12 amino acids.

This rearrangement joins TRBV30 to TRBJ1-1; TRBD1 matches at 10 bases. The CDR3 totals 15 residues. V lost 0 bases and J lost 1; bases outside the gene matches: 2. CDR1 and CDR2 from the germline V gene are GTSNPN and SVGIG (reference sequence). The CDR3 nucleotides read TGTGCCTGGAGTGTCGGGACAGGGGCGAACACTGAAGCTTTCTTT. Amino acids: CAWSVGTGANTEAFF.

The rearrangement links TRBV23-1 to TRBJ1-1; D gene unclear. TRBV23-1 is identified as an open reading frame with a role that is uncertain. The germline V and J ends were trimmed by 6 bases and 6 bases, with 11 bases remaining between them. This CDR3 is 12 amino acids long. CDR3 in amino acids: CASSGCLAEAFF. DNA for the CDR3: TGCGCCAGCAGCGGGTGTTTGGCTGAAGCTTTCTTT.

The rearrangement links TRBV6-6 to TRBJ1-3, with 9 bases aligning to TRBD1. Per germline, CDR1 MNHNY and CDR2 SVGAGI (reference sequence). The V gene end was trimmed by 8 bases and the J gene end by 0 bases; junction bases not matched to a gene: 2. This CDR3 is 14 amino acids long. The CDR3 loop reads CASRQGGSGNTIYF. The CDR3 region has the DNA TGTGCCAGCCGACAGGGGGGCTCTGGAAACACCATATATTTT.

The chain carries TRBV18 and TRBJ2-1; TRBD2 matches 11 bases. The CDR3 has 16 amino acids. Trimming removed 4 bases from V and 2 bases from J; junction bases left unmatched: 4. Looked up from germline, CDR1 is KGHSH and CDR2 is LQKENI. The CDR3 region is CASSRLLAGAYNEQFF. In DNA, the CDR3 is TGTGCCAGCTCACGTCTACTAGCGGGGGCCTACAATGAGCAGTTCTTC.